This T cell receptor (beta chain) originates from a study of blood T cell repertoires in COVID-19. Across the study: There were acute and convalescent COVID-19 samples, and they came from the United States, Italy and Spain. T cells, B-cell-depleted T cells, or PBMCs supplied cDNA or gDNA.

Study processing details: Reference gene primers were amplified, and this amplification served to estimate nucleated cell counts. Libraries were prepared by immunoSEQ multiplex PCR; TCRdb keeps only in-frame clonotypes and omits some of them. For V, J and clone size, that table is used; D and trimming come from the DNA. The profile shows some 220,000 clones, roughly 80% of them singletons. The V gene's germline CDR1 is SGHDT and CDR2 YYEEEE. V lost 3 bases and J lost 7; bases outside the gene matches: 5. The CDR3 consists of 13 residues. The V gene is TRBV5-6, the J gene TRBJ2-7, with 9 bases fitting TRBD1. Sequenced input: peripheral blood. This receptor was identified in a woman between 65 and 79 years old with acute or convalescent COVID-19. The CDR3 reads CASSSGTGKEQYV. The CDR3 DNA is TGTGCCAGCAGCTCTGGGACAGGGAAGGAGCAGTACGTC.